A single sample gave rise to the 14 T cell receptor beta chains below, sequenced in a study of shared clonotypes between healthy human individuals. TCRdb's copy holds only in-frame clones and misses some; the assay was immunoSEQ multiplex PCR. Found here are 850,000 to 1,200,000 clones, about 77% of them singletons; the top ten hold about 1.5%. Specimen: memory CD4+ T cells sorted from blood. Indicated subset: CD45RA-negative fraction. The receptor source for this set is a man between 18 and 35 years old in good health.

This clone was recorded once. This chain joins TRBV5-6 and TRBJ2-5; D is unresolved. Germline CDR1 reads SGHDT; CDR2 reads YYEEEE. The CDR3 sequence is 17 residues long. With 1 base removed from V and 1 base from J, the gap between germline ends came to 17 bases. The CDR3 protein is CASSLRVVPSTQETQYF. In DNA form, the CDR3 reads TGTGCCAGCAGCTTGCGCGTCGTGCCCTCCACCCAAGAGACCCAGTACTTC.

This clone was seen a few times. The J gene is TRBJ2-1, the V gene TRBV6-6; perhaps TRBD2 as D (7 bases). The CDR3 is 16 residues long. V shed 0 bases and J shed 3 bases, with 12 bases lying between them. Germline V gives CDR1 MNHNY, CDR2 SVGAGI (reference sequence). This CDR3 reads CASSYSKGGGYNEQFF. The CDR3 coding sequence is TGTGCCAGCAGTTACTCGAAGGGAGGGGGCTACAATGAGCAGTTCTTC.

The chain carries TRBV10-3 and TRBJ1-2; D remains unclear. The CDR3 has 13 residues. Trimming left V 4 bases short and J 2 bases short, with 8 bases between. Germline loops: CDR1 ENHRY, CDR2 SYGVKD. CDR3 coding DNA: TGTGCCATCAGTGGGCAGGACAACTATGGCTACACCTTC. Translated: CAISGQDNYGYTF.

This chain connects TRBV6-6 to TRBJ1-2; tentatively, D is TRBD1 (6 bases). Trimming removed 6 bases from V and 1 base from J, with 12 bases in between. The CDR3 totals 14 residues. Germline V gene sequence: CDR1 MNHNY, CDR2 SVGAGI (reference sequence). The CDR3 bases are TGTGCCAGCAGCTCCGGACAGCGTAACTATGGCTACACCTTC. Translated, it gives CASSSGQRNYGYTF.

This clone was observed a single time. The J gene is TRBJ1-2, the V gene TRBV28; no firm D call. Germline-derived CDR1 and CDR2 are MDHEN and SYDVKM. V lost 5 bases and J 7 bases, leaving 14 bases between the germline ends. The CDR3 consists of 13 residues. The CDR3 sequence is CASSQRLPGGYTF. CDR3 DNA: TGTGCCAGCAGTCAGCGCCTTCCTGGTGGCTACACCTTC.

The chain carries TRBV6-6 and TRBJ2-4, with no clear D. The V and J ends lost 2 bases and 2 bases respectively, with 10 bases between them. The germline gives CDR1 MNHNY, CDR2 SVGAGI (reference sequence). The CDR3 consists of 15 residues. This chain's CDR3 is CASSYELASKNIQYF. In nucleotides, the CDR3 is TGTGCCAGCAGTTACGAGTTGGCGTCCAAAAACATTCAGTACTTC.

The J gene is TRBJ1-2, the V gene TRBV14; a possible D gene is TRBD1 (6 bases). Per germline, CDR1 SGHDN and CDR2 FVKESK. This CDR3 is 13 amino acids long. The ends were cut back, 1 base at V and 4 bases at J, with 7 bases in the middle. CDR3 amino acids: CASSQVQGYGYTF. The DNA for the CDR3 is TGTGCCAGCAGCCAAGTACAGGGCTATGGCTACACCTTC.

In this sample, this clone turned up a few times. CDR3 DNA sequence: TGTGCCAGCGCGACTAGCGGGAGGCTGGATGAGCAGTTCTTC. Residues: CASATSGRLDEQFF. V and J are TRBV19 and TRBJ2-1, with 13 bases identical to TRBD2. The V gene's germline CDR1 is LNHDA and CDR2 SQIVND (reference sequence). J gave up 8 bases and V 9 bases, and 7 bases lay outside the gene matches. CDR3 length: 14 amino acids. The complete variable domain, with remaining parts taken from reference TRBV19 and TRBJ2-1, reads DGGITQSPKYLFRKEGQNVTLSCEQNLNHDAMYWYRQDPGQGLRLIYYSQIVNDFQKGDIAEGYSVSREKKESFPLTVTSAQKNPTAFYLCASATSGRLDEQFFGPGTRLTVL.

V gene TRBV28 combines with J gene TRBJ1-4; D might be TRBD1 (6 bases). Trimming removed 8 bases at V and 4 bases at J, with 14 bases between. There are 14 residues in the CDR3. CDR1 is MDHEN, CDR2 SYDVKM, per germline. The CDR3 DNA sequence: TGTGCCAGCGGTATACAGGGTTTTAATGAAAAACTGTTTTTT. Translation: CASGIQGFNEKLFF.

V gene TRBV5-1 combines with J gene TRBJ1-3; D is possibly TRBD1 (6 bases). Trimming removed 0 bases from V and 0 bases from J, with 10 bases in between. CDR1 is SGHRS, CDR2 YFSETQ, per germline. The CDR3 totals 16 residues. CDR3 residues: CASSLAGGSSGNTIYF. The CDR3 DNA is TGCGCCAGCAGCTTGGCCGGGGGCAGCTCTGGAAACACCATATATTTT.

For the CDR3, the DNA is TGTGCCAGTAGCTCAGCGGGGGGAGGGGATACGCAGTATTTT. This sequence encodes CASSSAGGGDTQYF. The chain links TRBV19 to TRBJ2-3; 9 bases align to TRBD2. Germline V gene sequence: CDR1 LNHDA, CDR2 SQIVND (reference sequence). The V gene end was trimmed by 6 bases and the J gene end by 6 bases; junction bases not matched to a gene: 7. The CDR3 length is 14 residues.

V usage is TRBV29-1 and J usage is TRBJ1-5; D gene uncertain. Trimming took 6 bases from V and 4 from J, leaving 13 bases between them. The CDR3 is made up of 13 amino acids. Germline CDR1 is SQVTM and CDR2 is ANQGSEA. The CDR3 spells CSVTISKNQPQHF. CDR3 coding DNA: TGCAGCGTGACAATTAGTAAGAATCAGCCCCAGCATTTT.

The chain recombines TRBV7-8 with TRBJ2-5; D possibly corresponds to TRBD2 (5 bases). The CDR3 runs 14 residues. Trimming took off 5 bases at V and 5 bases at J, with 15 bases between the two ends. The germline V gene encodes CDR1 SGHVS and CDR2 FQNEAQ. CDR3 amino acids: CASSPRGLMETQYF. The DNA for the CDR3 is TGTGCCAGCAGCCCGAGAGGACTTATGGAGACCCAGTACTTC.

Worth noting for this clone: The sample holds other DNA sequences that translate to the same CDR3. The chain links TRBV28 to TRBJ2-7; D is unresolved. V lost 2 bases, J lost 2 bases, and 7 bases lay in between. This CDR3 comprises 13 residues. Germline V gives CDR1 MDHEN, CDR2 SYDVKM. CDR3 sequence reads: CASSLAGTYEQYF. CDR3 coding DNA: TGTGCCAGCAGTTTAGCAGGAACCTACGAGCAGTACTTC.